A single TCR beta chain is shown here with its context. This specimen comes from a study of cytomegalovirus exposure and HLA in healthy donors. PCR amplification relied on 60 Vbeta primers (plus 13 Jbeta primers). Sequencing used immunoSEQ multiplex PCR; TCRdb keeps in-frame clones, though not all of them. The table has 120,000 to 150,000 clones, around 80% seen once. The V gene end was trimmed by 7 bases and the J gene end by 1 base; junction bases not matched to a gene: 9. The CDR3 consists of 15 residues. From germline, CDR1 is SGHTA and CDR2 FQGNSA. The chain combines TRBV7-2 with TRBJ2-5; 7 bases map to TRBD1. The sample consisted of PBMCs. The receptor's source is a young man in good health and CMV-seropositive. The CDR3 spells CASNLGGQIQETQYF. For the CDR3, the DNA is TGTGCCAGCAACCTAGGGGGACAGATCCAAGAGACCCAGTACTTC. The entire variable domain, with the rest obtained from reference TRBV7-2 and TRBJ2-5, is as follows: GAGVSQSPSNKVTEKGKDVELRCDPISGHTALYWYRQSLGQGLEFLIYFQGNSAPDKSGLPSDRFSAERTGGSVSTLTIQRTQQEDSAVYLCASNLGGQIQETQYFGPGTRLLVL.